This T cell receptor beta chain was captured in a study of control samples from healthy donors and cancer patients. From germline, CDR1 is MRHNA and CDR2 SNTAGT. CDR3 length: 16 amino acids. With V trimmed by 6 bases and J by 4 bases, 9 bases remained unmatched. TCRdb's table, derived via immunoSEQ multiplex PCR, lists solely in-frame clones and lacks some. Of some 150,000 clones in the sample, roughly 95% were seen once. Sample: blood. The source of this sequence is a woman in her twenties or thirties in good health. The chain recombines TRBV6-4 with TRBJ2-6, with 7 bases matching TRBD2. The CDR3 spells CASSTLGGDGANVLTF. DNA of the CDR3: TGTGCCAGCAGCACGCTTGGGGGGGACGGGGCCAACGTCCTGACTTTC.